One and the same sample provided the 6 T cell receptor beta chains below, sequenced in a study of T-cell reconstitution after alpha-beta-depleted transplantation in children. Preparation of the TCRbeta library involved a method that used unique molecular identifiers. TCRdb ran MiXCR on the PCR reads and lists one entry per CDR3 protein. The table shows approximately 500,000 distinct CDR3 sequences, with roughly a tenth occurring only once. The sequenced sample was PBMCs, obtained before TCRalphabeta/CD19-depleted stem cell transplant. The receptors derive from a child aged 2-15 years with inherited bone marrow failure, due to receive a stem cell transplant.

This clonotype was detected a few times. This sequence joins TRBV27 and TRBJ2-7, with D possibly TRBD1 on 5 matching bases. V shed 7 bases and J shed 3 bases, with 13 bases lying between them. CDR1 and CDR2 (germline): MNHEY, SMNVEV (reference sequence). This CDR3 contains 13 residues. The CDR3, as DNA: TGTGCCAGCATGGGCCCAGGGATCTACGAGCAGTACTTC. Protein product: CASMGPGIYEQYF.

In the case of this clonotype: It may be a read error: a sequence one base away is much more abundant. This chain uses TRBV28 with TRBJ2-1; 7 bases fit TRBD2. Germline V lookup: CDR1 MDHEN, CDR2 SYDVKM. This CDR3 region has 17 residues. The CDR3 DNA follows: TGTGCCAGCAGTTTATCCTTGGGCGGGAGCTCCTACGATGAGCAGTTCTTC. Its translation: CASSLSLGGSSYDEQFF.

This clonotype has ten or more counts. This CDR3 is CASSWSSNQPQHF. The CDR3 region has the DNA TGTGCCAGCAGTTGGTCAAGCAATCAGCCCCAGCATTTT. V and J are TRBV12-3 or TRBV12-4 and TRBJ1-5; D remains ambiguous. CDR3 length: 13 residues. The V and J ends lost 4 bases and 1 base respectively, with 5 bases between them.

The J gene is TRBJ2-1, the V gene TRBV4-2, with TRBD2 matching 9 bases. The CDR3 runs to 14 residues. V dropped 4 bases and J dropped 5; count of bases not matched to a gene: 3. The germline gives CDR1 LGHNA, CDR2 YNFKEQ. The CDR3 is CASSPTSGNNEQFF. The DNA for the CDR3 is TGTGCCAGCAGCCCGACTAGCGGTAACAATGAGCAGTTCTTC.

This clonotype was detected many times. The V and J genes are TRBV7-8 and TRBJ2-7, with 11 bases identical to TRBD2. The ends lost 5 bases at V and 0 bases at J; junction bases unmatched: 9. The CDR3 length is 17 residues. Germline CDR1 SGHVS, CDR2 FQNEAQ. CDR3 sequence: CASSRGLAGVSSYEQYF. The CDR3 coding sequence is TGTGCCAGCAGCCGCGGACTAGCGGGTGTAAGCTCCTACGAGCAGTACTTC.

This clonotype came up many times. The chain employs TRBV7-9 and TRBJ2-1, with TRBD2 as a possible D gene (6 bases). CDR1 is SEHNR and CDR2 is FQNEAQ in the germline V gene (reference sequence). V was cut by 5 bases and J by 3 bases, with 14 bases left in between. There are 15 residues in the CDR3. The CDR3 sequence: CASSQTEGDYNEQFF. The CDR3 nucleotides are TGTGCCAGCAGCCAAACGGAGGGTGACTACAATGAGCAGTTCTTC.